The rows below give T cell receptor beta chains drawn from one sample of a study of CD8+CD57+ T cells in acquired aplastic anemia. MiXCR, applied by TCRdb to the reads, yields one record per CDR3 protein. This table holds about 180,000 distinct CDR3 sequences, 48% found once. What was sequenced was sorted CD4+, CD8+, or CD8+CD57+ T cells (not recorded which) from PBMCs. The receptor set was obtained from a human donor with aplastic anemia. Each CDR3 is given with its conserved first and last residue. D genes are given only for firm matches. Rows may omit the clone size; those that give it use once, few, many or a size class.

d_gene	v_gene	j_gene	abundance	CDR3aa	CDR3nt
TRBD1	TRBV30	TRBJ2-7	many	CAWSRTGEQYF	TGTGCCTGGAGCAGGACAGGCGAGCAGTACTTC
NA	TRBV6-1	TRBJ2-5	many	CASSEGDGAIQETQYF	TGTGCCAGCAGTGAAGGTGACGGCGCAATCCAAGAGACCCAGTACTTC
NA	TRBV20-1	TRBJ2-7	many	CSAVGLPPSEQYF	TGCAGTGCCGTTGGCCTACCCCCCTCCGAGCAGTACTTC
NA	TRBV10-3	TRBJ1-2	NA	CAIGGLVYGYTF	TGTGCCATCGGGGGACTGGTTTATGGCTACACCTTC
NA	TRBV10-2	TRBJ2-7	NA	CASSERSSYEQYF	TGCGCCAGCAGTGAGCGGAGCTCCTACGAGCAGTACTTC
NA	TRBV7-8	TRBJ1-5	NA	CASSLRRSIDQHF	TGTGCCAGCAGCTTGAGGCGGTCCATAGACCAGCATTTT
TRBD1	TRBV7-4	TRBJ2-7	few	CASSLGQGREQYF	TGTGCCAGCAGCCTTGGACAGGGGAGGGAGCAGTACTTC
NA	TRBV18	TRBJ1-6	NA	CASSPSTGGRNSPLHF	TGTGCCAGCTCACCATCGACGGGGGGACGGAATTCACCCCTCCACTTT
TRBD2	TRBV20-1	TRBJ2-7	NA	CSATKPPTSGSLHEQYF	TGCAGCGCAACTAAGCCCCCGACTAGCGGGAGTCTCCACGAGCAGTACTTC
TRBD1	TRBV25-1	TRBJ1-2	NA	CASSGIGQGYGYTF	TGTGCCAGCAGTGGAATAGGACAGGGGTATGGCTACACCTTC
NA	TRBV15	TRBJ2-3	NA	CATSRVGPTGRMWTDTQYF	TGTGCCACCAGCAGAGTTGGCCCGACAGGCCGTATGTGGACAGATACGCAGTATTTT
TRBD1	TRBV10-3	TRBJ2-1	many	CAISPRPGQGAGEQFF	TGTGCCATCAGTCCGAGACCGGGACAGGGGGCCGGGGAGCAGTTCTTC
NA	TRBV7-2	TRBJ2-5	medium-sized	CASSLQQETQYF	TGTGCCAGCAGCTTACAGCAAGAGACCCAGTACTTC
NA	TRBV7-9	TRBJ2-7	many	CASSPSDLGPNYEQYF	TGTGCCAGCAGCCCATCTGATTTGGGACCTAACTACGAGCAGTACTTC
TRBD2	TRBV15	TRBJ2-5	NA	CATSKEAGGGDQETQYF	TGTGCCACCAGCAAAGAGGCCGGGGGGGGGGACCAAGAGACCCAGTACTTC
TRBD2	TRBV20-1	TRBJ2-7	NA	CSASGGAPHEQYF	TGCAGTGCCAGCGGGGGGGCCCCCCACGAGCAGTACTTC
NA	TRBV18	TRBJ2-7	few	CASSPLGTYEQYF	TGTGCCAGCTCACCCCTGGGTACCTACGAGCAGTACTTC
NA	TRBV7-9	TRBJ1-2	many	CASSPEGDYGYTF	TGTGCCAGCAGCCCAGAGGGGGACTATGGCTACACCTTC
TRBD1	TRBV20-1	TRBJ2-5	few	CSALREWDRETQYF	TGCAGTGCCCTTCGTGAATGGGACAGAGAGACCCAGTACTTC
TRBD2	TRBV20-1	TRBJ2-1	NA	CSAISGASSYNEQFF	TGCAGTGCTATTAGCGGGGCCAGCTCCTACAATGAGCAGTTCTTC
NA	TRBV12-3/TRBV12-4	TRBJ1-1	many	CASSLMGATEAFF	TGTGCCAGCAGTTTAATGGGGGCTACTGAAGCTTTCTTT
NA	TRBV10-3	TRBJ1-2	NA	CASTMGDTSYGYTF	TGTGCCAGCACAATGGGGGACACGTCCTATGGCTACACCTTC
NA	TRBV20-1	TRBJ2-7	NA	CSAEGGTYEQYF	TGCAGTGCTGAGGGGGGTACCTACGAGCAGTACTTC
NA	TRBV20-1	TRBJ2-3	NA	CSALDGRLDTQYF	TGCAGTGCTCTTGACGGACGTTTGGATACGCAGTATTTT
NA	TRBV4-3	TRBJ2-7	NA	CASSPGGRTEQYF	TGCGCCAGCAGCCCTGGTGGGAGGACCGAGCAGTACTTC
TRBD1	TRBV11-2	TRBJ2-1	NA	CASSSRQGAMDQQFF	TGTGCCAGCAGCTCCCGACAGGGCGCCATGGATCAGCAGTTCTTC
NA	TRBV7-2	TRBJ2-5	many	CASSLAGGWGVETQYF	TGTGCCAGCAGCTTAGCAGGGGGCTGGGGGGTGGAAACCCAGTACTTC
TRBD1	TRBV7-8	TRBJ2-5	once	CASSLRRTGVETQYF	TGTGCCAGCAGCTTAAGGAGGACAGGGGTCGAGACCCAGTACTTC
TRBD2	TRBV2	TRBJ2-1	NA	CASRAGTSGNNKQFF	TGTGCCAGCAGAGCCGGGACTAGCGGGAACAATAAGCAGTTCTTC
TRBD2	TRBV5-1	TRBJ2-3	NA	CASSLVGLAGETQYF	TGCGCCAGCAGCTTGGTGGGACTAGCGGGGGAGACGCAGTATTTT
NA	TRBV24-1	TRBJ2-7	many	CATSDSGTDTTWQYF	TGTGCCACCAGTGATTCGGGGACGGACACTACCTGGCAGTACTTC
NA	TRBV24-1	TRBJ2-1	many	CATSGGKGGPSYNEQFF	TGTGCCACCAGTGGCGGGAAGGGCGGACCATCCTACAATGAGCAGTTCTTC
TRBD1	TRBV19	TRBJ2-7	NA	CASRRASGGSYEQYF	TGTGCCAGTAGGAGGGCGTCAGGGGGCTCCTACGAGCAGTACTTC
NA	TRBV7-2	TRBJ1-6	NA	CASSLLRDNGSPLHF	TGTGCCAGCAGCTTACTTCGGGACAACGGGTCACCCCTCCACTTT
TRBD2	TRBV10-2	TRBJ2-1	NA	CASVELAGVGVGEQFF	TGCGCCAGCGTTGAATTAGCGGGAGTGGGGGTGGGTGAGCAGTTCTTC
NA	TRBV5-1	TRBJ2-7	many	CASSSKGGTYEQYF	TGCGCCAGCAGCTCGAAGGGCGGAACCTACGAGCAGTACTTC
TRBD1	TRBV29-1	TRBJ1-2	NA	CSVGGTGFGGYTF	TGCAGCGTTGGCGGGACAGGGTTTGGGGGCTACACCTTC
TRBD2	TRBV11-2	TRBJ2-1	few	CASSLLGAGVSYNEQFF	TGTGCCAGCAGCTTACTGGGAGCGGGAGTTTCCTACAATGAGCAGTTCTTC
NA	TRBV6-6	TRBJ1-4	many	CASSYNKREKLFF	TGTGCCAGCAGTTACAACAAACGGGAAAAACTGTTTTTT
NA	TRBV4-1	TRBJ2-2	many	CASSHPLGELFF	TGCGCCAGCAGCCACCCTTTGGGGGAGCTGTTTTTT
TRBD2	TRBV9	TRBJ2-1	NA	CASSVLSGLAGAESYNEQFF	TGTGCCAGCAGCGTCCTATCGGGACTAGCGGGGGCCGAATCCTACAATGAGCAGTTCTTC
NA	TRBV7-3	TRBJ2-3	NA	CASSLDGVTDTQYF	TGTGCCAGCAGCTTAGACGGGGTCACAGATACGCAGTATTTT
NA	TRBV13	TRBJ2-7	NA	CASSHRLKTEAGAEQYF	TGTGCCAGCAGCCACCGACTCAAGACAGAGGCCGGCGCCGAGCAGTACTTC
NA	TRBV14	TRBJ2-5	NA	CASSPGLSETQYF	TGTGCCAGCAGCCCGGGCCTGAGCGAGACCCAGTACTTC
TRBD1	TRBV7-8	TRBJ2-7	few	CASRSTGTGGDEQYF	TGTGCCAGCAGATCAACCGGGACAGGGGGCGACGAGCAGTACTTC
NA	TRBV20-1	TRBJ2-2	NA	CSARPFSGELFF	TGCAGTGCTAGGCCATTCAGCGGGGAGCTGTTTTTT
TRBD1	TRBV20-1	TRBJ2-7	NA	CSARDFGTEVHEQYF	TGCAGTGCTAGAGACTTTGGGACAGAGGTCCACGAGCAGTACTTC
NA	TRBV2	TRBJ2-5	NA	CASSELGSWIETQYF	TGTGCCAGCAGTGAACTGGGTAGCTGGATAGAGACCCAGTACTTC
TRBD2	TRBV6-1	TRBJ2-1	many	CASSTSGAHFYNEQFF	TGTGCCAGCAGCACTAGCGGGGCTCACTTCTACAATGAGCAGTTCTTC
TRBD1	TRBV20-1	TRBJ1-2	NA	CSAKTGSNYGYTF	TGCAGTGCTAAGACAGGGTCTAACTATGGCTACACCTTC
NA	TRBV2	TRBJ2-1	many	CASRVLGSSYNEQFF	TGTGCCAGCAGAGTACTGGGAAGCTCCTACAATGAGCAGTTCTTC
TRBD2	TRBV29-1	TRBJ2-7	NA	CSVETSGRSYEQYF	TGCAGCGTCGAGACTAGCGGGAGATCCTACGAGCAGTACTTC
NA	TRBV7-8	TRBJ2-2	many	CASSLGRADPRELFF	TGTGCCAGCAGCTTAGGCAGGGCTGATCCAAGGGAGCTGTTTTTT
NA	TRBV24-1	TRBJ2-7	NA	CATSDPSDREGIEQYF	TGTGCCACCAGTGACCCCTCTGACAGGGAGGGGATCGAGCAGTACTTC
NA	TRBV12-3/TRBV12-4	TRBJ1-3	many	CASSPRWPPSSGNTIYF	TGTGCCAGCAGTCCCCGGTGGCCGCCTAGCTCTGGAAACACCATATATTTT
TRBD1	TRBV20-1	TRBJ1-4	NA	CSARPGQGRGSREKLFF	TGCAGTGCTAGACCTGGACAGGGTAGAGGGTCTAGGGAAAAACTGTTTTTT
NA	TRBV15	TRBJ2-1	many	CATSRDRWGNEQFF	TGTGCCACCAGCAGAGATCGGTGGGGCAATGAGCAGTTCTTC
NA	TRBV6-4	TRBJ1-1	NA	CASSHITGTGEAFF	TGTGCCAGCAGTCATATCACGGGTACGGGTGAAGCTTTCTTT
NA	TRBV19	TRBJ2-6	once	CASSIGGGIPSGANVLTF	TGTGCCAGTAGTATCGGAGGAGGTATCCCCTCTGGGGCCAACGTCCTGACTTTC